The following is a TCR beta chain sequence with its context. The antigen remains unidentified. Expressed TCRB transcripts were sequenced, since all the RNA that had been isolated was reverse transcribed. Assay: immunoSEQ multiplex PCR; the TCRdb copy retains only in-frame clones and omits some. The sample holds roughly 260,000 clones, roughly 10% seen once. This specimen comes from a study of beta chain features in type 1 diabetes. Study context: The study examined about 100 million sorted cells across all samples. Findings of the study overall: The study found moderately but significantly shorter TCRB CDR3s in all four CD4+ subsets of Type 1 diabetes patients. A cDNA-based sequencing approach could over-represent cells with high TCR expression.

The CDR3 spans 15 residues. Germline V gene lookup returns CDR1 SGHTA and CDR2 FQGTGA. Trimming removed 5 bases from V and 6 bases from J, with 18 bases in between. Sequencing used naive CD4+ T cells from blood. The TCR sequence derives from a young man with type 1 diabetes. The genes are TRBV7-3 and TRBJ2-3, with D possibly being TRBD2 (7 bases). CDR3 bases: TGTGCCAGCAGCCCCCAAGGGGGGGCCAAGGATACGCAGTATTTT. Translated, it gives CASSPQGGAKDTQYF.